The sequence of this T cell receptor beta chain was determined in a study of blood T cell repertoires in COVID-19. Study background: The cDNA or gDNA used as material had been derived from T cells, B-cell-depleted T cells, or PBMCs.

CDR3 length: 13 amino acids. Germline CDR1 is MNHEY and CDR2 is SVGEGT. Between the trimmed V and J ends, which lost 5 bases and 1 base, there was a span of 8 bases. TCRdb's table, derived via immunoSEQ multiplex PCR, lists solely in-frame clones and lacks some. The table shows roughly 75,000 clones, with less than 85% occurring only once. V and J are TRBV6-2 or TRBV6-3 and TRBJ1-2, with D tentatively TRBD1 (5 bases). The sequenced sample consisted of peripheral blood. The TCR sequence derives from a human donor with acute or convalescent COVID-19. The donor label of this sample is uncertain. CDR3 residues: CASSVDSNYGYTF. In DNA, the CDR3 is TGTGCCAGCAGTGTCGACAGTAACTATGGCTACACCTTC.